This T cell receptor beta chain was recorded in a study of T cell repertoires in cytomegalovirus infection. The study's findings and limits: Cumulative public TCR beta family frequency identified CMV carriers with the relevant HLA.

TCRdb analysed the reads with MiXCR anew, one entry per CDR3 protein. The repertoire has approximately 910,000 distinct CDR3 sequences, approximately 30% of them found once; the top ten carry 13%. This clonotype has ten or more counts. Its target is not known. The junction differs from germline at one of its ends, possibly a read error. The sequenced sample was cultured CD8+ T cells from PBMCs, obtained from culture after CMV antigen stimulation. The source is a human donor in good health (CMV status not recorded). Some clones in this sample may be carry-over from other donors' samples.

The CDR3, as DNA: TGTGCCAGCAGCTTATCAGGGGACTATGGCTACACCTTC. This codes for CASSLSGDYGYTF. This chain joins TRBV27 and TRBJ1-2; D possibly corresponds to TRBD1 (6 bases). Germline V CDR1 and CDR2: MNHEY, SMNVEV (reference sequence). The CDR3 runs 13 residues.